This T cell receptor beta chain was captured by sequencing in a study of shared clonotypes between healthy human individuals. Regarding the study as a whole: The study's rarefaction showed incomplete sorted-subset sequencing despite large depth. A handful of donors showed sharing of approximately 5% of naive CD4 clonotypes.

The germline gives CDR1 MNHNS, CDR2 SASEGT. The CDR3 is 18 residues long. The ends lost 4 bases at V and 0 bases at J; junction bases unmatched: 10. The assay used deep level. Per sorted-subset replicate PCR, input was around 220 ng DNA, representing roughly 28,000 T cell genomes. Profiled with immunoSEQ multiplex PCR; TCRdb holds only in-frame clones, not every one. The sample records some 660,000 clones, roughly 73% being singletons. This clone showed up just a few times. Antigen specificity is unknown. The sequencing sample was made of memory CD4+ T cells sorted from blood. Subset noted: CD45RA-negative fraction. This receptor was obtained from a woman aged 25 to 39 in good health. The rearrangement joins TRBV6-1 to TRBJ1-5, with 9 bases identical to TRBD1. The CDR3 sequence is CASSVGTGIGYSNQPQHF. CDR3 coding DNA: TGTGCCAGCAGTGTTGGGACAGGGATTGGGTATAGCAATCAGCCCCAGCATTTT.